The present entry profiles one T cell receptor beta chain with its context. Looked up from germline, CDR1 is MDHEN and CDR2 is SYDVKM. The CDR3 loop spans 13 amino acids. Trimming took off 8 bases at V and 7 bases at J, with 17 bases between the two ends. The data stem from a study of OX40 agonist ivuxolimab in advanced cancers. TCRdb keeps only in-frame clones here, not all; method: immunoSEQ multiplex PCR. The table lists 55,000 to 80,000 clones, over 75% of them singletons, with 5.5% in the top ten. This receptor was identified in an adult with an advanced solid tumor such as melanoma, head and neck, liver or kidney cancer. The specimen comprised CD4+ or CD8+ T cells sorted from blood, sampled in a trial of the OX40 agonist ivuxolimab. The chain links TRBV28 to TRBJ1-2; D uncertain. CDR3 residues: CASSLLIEGGYTF. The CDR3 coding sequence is TGTGCCAGCTCCTTACTCATAGAAGGTGGCTACACCTTC.